These 10 T cell receptor beta chains were sequenced from one sample in a study of blood T cell repertoires in COVID-19. Generated by immunoSEQ multiplex PCR, the TCRdb table keeps only in-frame clones and is missing some. Of approximately 270,000 clones listed, around 85% are singletons. The sample was PBMCs or T cells enriched from blood (not recorded which). Every receptor here comes from a woman aged 45-59 years who had recovered from COVID-19.

This clone was seen only once. This chain links TRBV10-2 with TRBJ2-2, with D perhaps matching TRBD1 (5 bases). CDR3 length: 15 amino acids. Trimming took 8 bases from V and 2 from J, leaving 15 bases between them. Germline assignment: CDR1 WSHSY and CDR2 SAAADI. Here the CDR3 DNA reads TGCGCCAGCGCCCAGGGTAGGGCTAACACCGGGGAGCTGTTTTTT. It is translated as CASAQGRANTGELFF.

The chain employs TRBV28 and TRBJ1-3; no clear D. The CDR3 is 15 amino acids. Germline CDR1 is MDHEN and CDR2 is SYDVKM. The V and J ends lost 4 bases and 4 bases respectively, with 14 bases between them. Here the CDR3 reads CASSSLEVLGNTIYF. The CDR3 DNA reads TGTGCCAGCAGTTCCCTCGAGGTTCTGGGAAACACCATATATTTT.

V is TRBV9 and J is TRBJ2-1; D possibly corresponds to TRBD2 (6 bases). Germline V gene data show CDR1 as SGDLS and CDR2 as YYNGEE. The CDR3 length is 14 residues. V lost 6 bases to trimming and J lost 8 bases, with 18 bases between them. The CDR3 sequence is CASNLMSGSHEQFF. The DNA for the CDR3 is TGTGCCAGCAACCTAATGAGCGGGTCCCATGAGCAGTTCTTC.

The sample holds a few counts of this clone. The chain recombines TRBV28 with TRBJ1-2; 8 bases are shared with TRBD1. The CDR3 runs to 14 residues. CDR1 and CDR2 from the germline V gene are MDHEN and SYDVKM. The V segment lost 2 bases and the J segment 4 bases; nucleotides outside the gene matches: 3. DNA for the CDR3: TGTGCCAGCAGTTTACCGGACAGGGTCTATGGCTACACCTTC. This encodes CASSLPDRVYGYTF.

Points on this clone: The same CDR3 also results from other DNA sequences found in this sample. The chain carries TRBV5-6 and TRBJ2-1; 7 bases are a match to TRBD2. CDR1 and CDR2 (germline): SGHDT, YYEEEE. V lost 4 bases, J lost 0 bases, and 4 bases stayed unmatched. This CDR3 is built from 15 residues. The DNA of the CDR3 is TGTGCCAGCAGCCTCCCTAGCGGCTCCTACAATGAGCAGTTCTTC. Its protein is CASSLPSGSYNEQFF.

J is TRBJ1-4 and V is TRBV30; 9 bases agree with TRBD1. The germline V gene encodes CDR1 GTSNPN and CDR2 SVGIG (reference sequence). This CDR3 is built from 14 residues. The ends lost 0 bases at V and 8 bases at J; junction bases unmatched: 4. The DNA of the CDR3 is TGTGCCTGGAGTGTACAGGGGGCTGGAGAAAAACTGTTTTTT. Protein: CAWSVQGAGEKLFF.

The chain has TRBV2 and TRBJ1-4; a possible D gene is TRBD1 (5 bases). The V gene's germline CDR1 is SNHLY and CDR2 FYNNEI. The CDR3 extends over 14 amino acids. V was cut by 7 bases and J by 3 bases, with 12 bases left in between. DNA for the CDR3: TGTGCCAGCACCAGGGCGTCGGCTAATGAAAAACTGTTTTTT. This sequence encodes CASTRASANEKLFF.

The chain uses TRBV2 and TRBJ2-3; D may be TRBD1 (6 bases). Germline V gene data show CDR1 as SNHLY and CDR2 as FYNNEI. This CDR3 has 13 residues. Deletions cut 5 bases from V and 2 bases from J, with 8 bases between. CDR3 DNA: TGTGCCAGCAGTCGGGACAACACAGATACGCAGTATTTT. Residues: CASSRDNTDTQYF.

As concerns this clone: This sample includes further DNA sequences coding for the same CDR3. The rearrangement uses TRBV5-1 and TRBJ1-6; no clear D. The V gene's germline CDR1 is SGHRS and CDR2 YFSETQ. Trimming removed 0 bases at V and 8 bases at J, with 9 bases between. The CDR3 covers 14 residues. The CDR3 bases are TGCGCCAGCAGCTTGGAAGGGAGGGATTCACCCCTCCACTTT. Translation gives CASSLEGRDSPLHF.

The sample holds one count of this clone. This chain connects TRBV4-2 to TRBJ2-5, with D possibly TRBD1 on 5 matching bases. This CDR3 region has 19 residues. Looked up from germline, CDR1 is LGHNA and CDR2 is YNFKEQ. V was cut by 0 bases and J by 1 base, with 21 bases left in between. The CDR3 spells CASSQDGPRQGWGQETQYF. Written as DNA, the CDR3 is TGTGCCAGCAGCCAAGATGGGCCTAGGCAGGGTTGGGGCCAAGAGACCCAGTACTTC.